This T cell receptor beta chain was identified during a study of T cell responses to AZD1222 COVID-19 vaccine. General study points: Two doses of AZD1222 preceded a rise in Spike-specific TCR breadth and depth.

TCRdb's table, derived via immunoSEQ multiplex PCR, lists solely in-frame clones and lacks some. Among approximately 130,000 clones listed, 70% to 85% were seen once. As concerns this clone: Its specificity is not known.

V lost 1 base and J lost 3; bases outside the gene matches: 7. The CDR3 sequence is 16 residues long. Germline V CDR1 and CDR2: LGHDT, YNNKEL (reference sequence). The material sequenced was peripheral blood, taken 28 days after the second AZD1222 dose. The TCR sequence derives from an adult who received the AZD1222 COVID-19 vaccine. The chain uses TRBV3-1 (or the pseudogene TRBV3-2) and TRBJ1-2; TRBD1 matches 8 bases. The CDR3 DNA reads as TGTGCCAGCAGCCAAGGCGGACAGGGTGATTACTATGGCTACACCTTC. Translating gives CASSQGGQGDYYGYTF.